This TCR beta chain was identified during a study of PD-1 blockade in mismatch repair-deficient tumors (dated by TCRdb to 2016 to 2017). Describing the broader study: Between late 2013 and 2016, the trial enrolled 65 to 95 consecutive patients with approximately 13 types of mismatch repair-deficient cancer, all of whom had received prior treatment and were progressing. Deep sequencing of TCR CDR3 regions was used to track tumor-associated T cell clones in peripheral blood of patients responding to PD-1 blockade.

The library was built by means of the immunoSEQ multiplex PCR assay. TCRdb obtained this table from immuneACCESS and retained in-frame rearrangements with V and J assigned. These tables miss some clones; where compared with another copy, unresolved V genes account for less than half of the shortfall, and the remainder is unexplained. The sample table holds around 16,000 clones, of which 80% to 85% were seen once. 3.4% of the sample is taken by the ten largest. For every enrolled patient, mismatch repair deficiency was confirmed by either polymerase chain reaction or immunohistochemistry. Three patients who responded to pembrolizumab therapy underwent TCR sequencing. The phase II trial prospectively evaluated PD-1 blockade with pembrolizumab in advanced mismatch repair-deficient cancers, independent of tissue of origin. Peripheral blood T cell samples were serially collected before and at multiple times after PD-1 blockade was started. The timing of each blood sample was reported as weeks after the first dose of pembrolizumab.

Taken from the germline V gene (reference sequence), the CDR1 and CDR2 loops are LNHDA and SQIVND. The CDR3 holds 13 amino acids from the cysteine to the phenylalanine. Left in the record is the CDR3 DNA by itself, 39 bases read in frame from the first base. Deletion took 10 bases off V and 1 base off J, with a span of 8 bases between the germline ends. Overall results and qualifications from the work: Rapid expansion after pembrolizumab followed by contraction, generally before radiologic responses, was shown by tumor-resident clones, which were often undetectable in blood before treatment.

Remarks on this clone: Its antigen specificity is not known. Base qualities were left out, and no much larger clone turns up one base away.

Material: PBMCs, obtained 4 weeks after starting pembrolizumab. The chain was built from TRBV19 and TRBJ2-6; the D gene identity is not certain. The sequence derives from an adult with mismatch repair-deficient cancer. The DNA sequence reads TGTGCCACTAAATTGTCTGGGGCCAACGTCCTGACTTTC. The resulting protein is CATKLSGANVLTF.